The 12 T cell receptor beta chains listed next were all sequenced from one sample in a study of cytomegalovirus exposure and HLA in healthy donors (TCRdb year 2017). The method was the immunoSEQ multiplex PCR assay. A mixture of 60 forward primers for TCR Vbeta segments and 13 reverse primers for TCR Jbeta segments was used in the multiplex PCR. Sourced from immuneACCESS, this table was stored by TCRdb with only in-frame sequences that have V and J called. A share of the clones is absent; for the studies checked, an unresolved V gene accounts for under half, and the remainder has no known explanation. The sample data list about 170,000 clones, and over 65% of these were observed just once. The biggest ten clones account for around 7% of the sample. Sample: PBMCs. The receptors originated from a man aged 40-50 years in good health and CMV-seropositive.

This clone was seen a handful of times. The J gene is TRBJ1-2, the V gene TRBV7-2, with a weak D call TRBD1 (6 bases). The length of the CDR3 is 14 residues. V lost 5 bases to trimming and J lost 3 bases, with 13 bases between them. Germline CDR1 SGHTA, CDR2 FQGNSA. DNA for the CDR3: TGTGCCAGCAGCGCGGACCAGGGGCACTATGGCTACACCTTC. It yields the protein CASSADQGHYGYTF.

The chain has TRBV11-2 and TRBJ2-7; 10 bases match TRBD2. Germline V gene sequence: CDR1 SGHAT, CDR2 FQNNGV. Trimming took 5 bases from V and 4 from J; bases not matched to a gene: 2. This CDR3 comprises 13 residues. CDR3 sequence: CASSKTSGYEQYF. As DNA, the CDR3 is TGTGCCAGCAGCAAGACTAGCGGGTACGAGCAGTACTTC.

The CDR3 loop reads CASSLGRGQKTGELFF. For the CDR3, the DNA is TGTGCCAGCAGTTTGGGCAGGGGGCAAAAGACCGGGGAGCTGTTTTTT. The rearrangement joins TRBV6-5 to TRBJ2-2, with 8 bases matching TRBD1. Germline V CDR1 and CDR2: MNHEY, SVGAGI. V gave up 4 bases and J gave up 5 bases; unmatched junction bases: 9. This CDR3 is 16 amino acids long.

The CDR3 spells CASSLLDRNNQPQHF. The DNA of the CDR3 is TGTGCCAGCAGCCTCCTGGACAGGAACAATCAGCCCCAGCATTTT. V and J are TRBV28 and TRBJ1-5; 7 bases are a match to TRBD1. The V gene's germline CDR1 is MDHEN and CDR2 SYDVKM. Losses at the gene ends were 6 bases for V and 3 bases for J; bases not matched to a gene: 8. The CDR3 has 15 residues.

The chain carries TRBV19 and TRBJ2-3, with TRBD1 as a possible D gene (5 bases). With 6 bases removed from V and 5 bases from J, the gap between germline ends came to 18 bases. This CDR3 contains 15 residues. Germline-derived CDR1 and CDR2 are LNHDA and SQIVND (reference sequence). The CDR3 sequence is CASSPPPGIGDTQYF. As DNA, the CDR3 is TGTGCCAGTAGCCCTCCCCCAGGGATTGGAGATACGCAGTATTTT. The complete variable domain, with remaining parts taken from reference TRBV19 and TRBJ2-3, reads DGGITQSPKYLFRKEGQNVTLSCEQNLNHDAMYWYRQDPGQGLRLIYYSQIVNDFQKGDIAEGYSVSREKKESFPLTVTSAQKNPTAFYLCASSPPPGIGDTQYFGPGTRLTVL.

Details on this clone: The junction departs from germline at one end; a sequencing error may be responsible. The J gene is TRBJ2-3, the V gene TRBV25-1; TRBD1 matches at 9 bases. From germline, CDR1 is MGHDK and CDR2 SYGVNS. The CDR3 runs 16 residues. The chain's CDR3 is CASSKYRGRGTDTQYF. DNA of the CDR3: TGTGCCAGCAGTAAATACAGGGGGCGCGGGACAGATACGCAGTATTTT. The whole variable domain, remainder taken from reference TRBV25-1 and TRBJ2-3, is EADIYQTPRYLVIGTGKKITLECSQTMGHDKMYWYQQDPGMELHLIHYSYGVNSTEKGDLSSESTVSRIRTEHFPLTLESARPSHTSQYLCASSKYRGRGTDTQYFGPGTRLTVL.

This sequence joins TRBV10-3 and TRBJ2-2, with 9 nucleotides matching TRBD2. CDR1 ENHRY and CDR2 SYGVKD come from the germline V gene. J was trimmed by 2 bases and V by 6 bases; bases with no gene match: 13. This CDR3 is 18 amino acids long. This CDR3 is CAIRTDGAGGLNTGELFF. In nucleotides, the CDR3 is TGTGCCATCAGGACGGATGGAGCGGGGGGTCTTAACACCGGGGAGCTGTTTTTT.

The rearrangement joins TRBV5-1 to TRBJ1-2; tentative D call: TRBD1 (6 bases). Between the trimmed V and J ends, which lost 5 bases and 1 base, there was a span of 9 bases. CDR1 and CDR2 (germline): SGHRS, YFSETQ. This CDR3 is built from 13 residues. CDR3 region: CASRIGGNYGYTF. The DNA for the CDR3 is TGCGCCAGCAGGATAGGGGGTAACTATGGCTACACCTTC.

Turning to this clone: The sample contains more than one DNA sequence encoding this CDR3. The chain uses TRBV28 and TRBJ2-3, with D possibly being TRBD1 (5 bases). Trimming stripped 6 bases from V and 5 bases from J, with 9 bases between. There are 12 residues in the CDR3. Germline assignment: CDR1 MDHEN and CDR2 SYDVKM. The CDR3 DNA follows: TGTGCCAGCAGCTCCCAGGGAGATACGCAGTATTTT. Protein sequence: CASSSQGDTQYF.

J is TRBJ1-2 and V is TRBV5-1, with 8 bases that match TRBD1. Germline V gives CDR1 SGHRS, CDR2 YFSETQ. V shed 3 bases, J shed 6 bases, and the junction held 4 bases outside the gene matches. The CDR3 is made up of 13 amino acids. CDR3 bases: TGCGCCAGCAGCTCGAAGGACAGGGATGGCTACACCTTC. This sequence encodes CASSSKDRDGYTF.

J is TRBJ2-7 and V is TRBV29-1; 7 nucleotides match TRBD1. This CDR3 contains 13 residues. CDR1 SQVTM and CDR2 ANQGSEA come from the germline V gene. The ends lost 8 bases at V and 0 bases at J; junction bases unmatched: 7. The CDR3 region has the DNA TGCAGCACCAGACAGGGCGGCTCCTACGAGCAGTACTTC. It codes for CSTRQGGSYEQYF.

The chain combines TRBV28 with TRBJ2-7; the D gene is possibly TRBD2 (5 bases). Trimming removed 1 base from V and 2 bases from J, with 15 bases in between. CDR1 and CDR2 (germline): MDHEN, SYDVKM. The CDR3 loop spans 16 amino acids. CDR3 in amino acids: CASSLFGSGFAYEQYF. The CDR3 DNA follows: TGTGCCAGCAGTTTATTCGGCAGCGGATTCGCCTACGAGCAGTACTTC.